The 21 T cell receptor beta chains given below trace back to one sample, sequenced in a study of graft-versus-host responses after intestinal transplantation. The repertoire was sequenced with immunoSEQ multiplex PCR; TCRdb's copy has only in-frame clones and lacks some. The sample holds fewer than 90,000 clones; approximately 94% are singletons and the top ten take about 0.2%. No antigen is known for these receptors. The starting material was unstimulated CD4+ T cells sorted from spleen or lymph node cells, obtained before transplant. These receptor sequences come from a human donor who was the organ donor for an intestinal transplant.

Here the CDR3 reads CASSLDQTQRTDTQYF. The DNA of the CDR3 is TGTGCCAGCAGCTTAGATCAGACACAACGCACAGATACGCAGTATTTT. V usage is TRBV11-2 and J usage is TRBJ2-3; D gene unclear. CDR3 length equals 16 residues. Trimming stripped 0 bases from V and 1 base from J, with 11 bases between. Germline CDR1 SGHAT, CDR2 FQNNGV. Combining the CDR3 with reference TRBV11-2 and TRBJ2-3 gives the whole variable domain EAGVAQSPRYKIIEKRQSVAFWCNPISGHATLYWYQQILGQGPKLLIQFQNNGVVDDSQLPKDRFSAERLKGVDSTLKIQPAKLEDSAVYLCASSLDQTQRTDTQYFGPGTRLTVL.

The genes are TRBV5-1 and TRBJ2-1, with D perhaps TRBD1 or TRBD2 (5 bases each). Trimming removed 0 bases from V and 5 bases from J, with 18 bases in between. The CDR3 runs to 17 residues. Germline assignment: CDR1 SGHRS and CDR2 YFSETQ. The CDR3 loop is CASSLGRTPTGDNEQFF. The CDR3 bases are TGCGCCAGCAGCTTGGGCAGGACTCCTACAGGAGACAATGAGCAGTTCTTC.

V usage is TRBV4-1 and J usage is TRBJ1-2; the match to TRBD1 covers 9 bases. V was pared by 3 bases and J by 5 bases, with 7 bases of the junction left unmatched. The germline CDR1 and CDR2 sequences are MGHRA and YSYEKL. The CDR3 length is 15 residues. The CDR3 DNA reads as TGCGCCAGCAGCCACCCGACAGGGGGTACTTATGGCTACACCTTC. This encodes CASSHPTGGTYGYTF.

The CDR3 DNA sequence: TGTGCCAGCAGCTTAAGATTGGACACCTACTCTGGAAACACCATATATTTT. Its translation: CASSLRLDTYSGNTIYF. The rearrangement links TRBV7-9 to TRBJ1-3, with D perhaps TRBD1 (5 bases). Germline V gives CDR1 SEHNR, CDR2 FQNEAQ (reference sequence). This CDR3 spans 17 amino acids. The V gene lost 2 bases and the J gene lost 0 bases, with 14 bases spanning the gap.

The chain uses TRBV6-5 and TRBJ1-1, with D unclear. Germline-derived CDR1 and CDR2 are MNHEY and SVGAGI. Trimming shortened V by 3 bases and J by 1 base, and 6 bases separated the two germline ends. The CDR3 runs 13 residues. CDR3 nucleotide sequence: TGTGCCAGCAGTTATTGGCAGAACACTGAAGCTTTCTTT. It encodes CASSYWQNTEAFF.

In this sample, this clone turned up once. V is TRBV9 and J is TRBJ1-2, with D possibly being TRBD1 (6 bases). The CDR3 is made up of 13 amino acids. The germline V and J ends were trimmed by 0 bases and 6 bases, with 9 bases remaining between them. Germline assignment: CDR1 SGDLS and CDR2 YYNGEE. The CDR3 nucleotides read TGTGCCAGCAGCGTAGTCGGGGGCCATGGCTACACCTTC. Translated, it gives CASSVVGGHGYTF.

V usage is TRBV7-8 and J usage is TRBJ2-5, with TRBD2 matching over 10 bases. This CDR3 comprises 17 residues. The germline V gene has CDR1 SGHVS and CDR2 FQNEAQ. J lost 7 bases, V lost 2 bases, and 13 bases had no gene match. DNA for the CDR3: TGTGCCAGCAGCTTACCCCTAGCGGGGGCCCTTGGGGGGACCCAGTACTTC. The encoded protein is CASSLPLAGALGGTQYF.

The V and J genes are TRBV2 and TRBJ1-2; 11 positions agree with TRBD1. This CDR3 has 15 amino acids. V dropped 7 bases and J dropped 4; count of bases not matched to a gene: 8. CDR1 SNHLY and CDR2 FYNNEI come from the germline V gene. This CDR3 reads CASTASGTGGYGYTF. The CDR3 nucleotides are TGTGCCAGCACCGCGTCCGGGACAGGGGGCTATGGCTACACCTTC.

The rearrangement links TRBV27 to TRBJ2-7; 12 bases align to TRBD1. Germline-derived CDR1 and CDR2 are MNHEY and SMNVEV (reference sequence). The ends lost 4 bases at V and 0 bases at J; junction bases unmatched: 4. This CDR3 contains 16 residues. The CDR3: CASSSPGQGASYEQYF. CDR3 nucleotide sequence: TGTGCCAGCAGTTCCCCGGGACAGGGGGCCTCCTACGAGCAGTACTTC.

J is TRBJ1-4 and V is TRBV10-3; 8 nucleotides agree with TRBD1. After removal of 5 bases from V and 2 bases from J, the junction contained 7 bases not matched to a gene. Germline assignment: CDR1 ENHRY and CDR2 SYGVKD. The CDR3 contains 16 residues. CDR3 protein: CAISQIQGATNEKLFF. The CDR3 nucleotides are TGTGCCATCAGTCAGATCCAGGGGGCGACTAATGAAAAACTGTTTTTT.

This chain links TRBV2 with TRBJ2-1, with D perhaps matching TRBD2 (6 bases). In germline, CDR1 is SNHLY, CDR2 FYNNEI. V lost 6 bases to trimming and J lost 0 bases, with 15 bases between them. The CDR3 totals 16 residues. The DNA of the CDR3 is TGTGCCAGCAGCGGACTACTCCTCCTCTCCTACAATGAGCAGTTCTTC. It specifies CASSGLLLLSYNEQFF. Full variable domain (remainder filled in from reference TRBV2 and TRBJ2-1): EPEVTQTPSHQVTQMGQEVILRCVPISNHLYFYWYRQILGQKVEFLVSFYNNEISEKSEIFDDQFSVERPDGSNFTLKIRSTKLEDSAMYFCASSGLLLLSYNEQFFGPGTRLTVL.

J is TRBJ1-2 and V is TRBV5-1; the D gene is possibly TRBD1 (6 bases). V was shortened by 0 bases and J by 5 bases, with 8 bases between the two germline ends. Germline values: CDR1 SGHRS, CDR2 YFSETQ. CDR3 length equals 13 residues. The CDR3 region is CASSLGDIYGYTF. In nucleotides, the CDR3 is TGCGCCAGCAGCTTGGGGGACATTTATGGCTACACCTTC.

The chain employs TRBV5-4 and TRBJ2-5; 12 bases line up with TRBD1. The CDR3 length is 18 residues. Germline V lookup: CDR1 SGHNT, CDR2 YYREEE (reference sequence). V trimming: 5 bases; J trimming: 3 bases; junction bases outside the gene matches: 14. The CDR3 reads CASSPLDGTGGLKETQYF. As DNA, the CDR3 is TGTGCCAGCAGTCCACTTGATGGGACAGGGGGCCTGAAAGAGACCCAGTACTTC. The complete variable domain, with remaining parts taken from reference TRBV5-4 and TRBJ2-5, reads ETGVTQSPTHLIKTRGQQVTLRCSSQSGHNTVSWYQQALGQGPQFIFQYYREEENGRGNFPPRFSGLQFPNYSSELNVNALELDDSALYLCASSPLDGTGGLKETQYFGPGTRLLVL.

This rearrangement joins TRBV10-3 to TRBJ2-5; 10 nucleotides align to TRBD2. The CDR3 extends over 14 amino acids. Germline V gene sequence: CDR1 ENHRY, CDR2 SYGVKD. V was clipped by 6 bases and J by 4 bases; unmatched bases: 5. DNA for the CDR3: TGTGCCATCAGAGAGCGGGGGGGCAGAGAGACCCAGTACTTC. It yields the protein CAIRERGGRETQYF.

J is TRBJ2-5 and V is TRBV29-1; D remains unclear. CDR1 and CDR2 from the germline V gene are SQVTM and ANQGSEA. The CDR3 is made up of 12 amino acids. V was clipped by 7 bases and J by 7 bases, with 16 bases between them. CDR3 sequence reads: CSAPSDPGTQYF. The CDR3 DNA follows: TGCAGCGCCCCCAGCGACCCGGGGACCCAGTACTTC.

This chain joins TRBV5-1 and TRBJ2-5; 8 bases are shared with TRBD1. The junction had 2 bases not matched to a gene; V was cut back by 1 base and J by 3 bases. The germline V gene encodes CDR1 SGHRS and CDR2 YFSETQ. CDR3 length equals 14 residues. CDR3 bases: TGCGCCAGCAGCTTGACAGGGGGAGAAGAGACCCAGTACTTC. It translates to CASSLTGGEETQYF. Together with reference TRBV5-1 and TRBJ2-5, the CDR3 gives the full variable domain: KAGVTQTPRYLIKTRGQQVTLSCSPISGHRSVSWYQQTPGQGLQFLFEYFSETQRNKGNFPGRFSGRQFSNSRSEMNVSTLELGDSALYLCASSLTGGEETQYFGPGTRLLVL.

The V gene is TRBV6-1, the J gene TRBJ2-7, with 10 bases identical to TRBD2. The CDR3 is made up of 15 amino acids. V shed 8 bases and J 3 bases; nucleotides not matched to a gene: 10. Germline values: CDR1 MNHNS, CDR2 SASEGT. The CDR3 DNA is TGTGCCAGCCGATTAGCGGGAGGATCCCACTACGAGCAGTACTTC. Translation: CASRLAGGSHYEQYF.

In DNA form, the CDR3 reads TGTGCCAGCAGGACCTCCGGCGGGACTGAAGCTTTCTTT. Translating gives CASRTSGGTEAFF. The rearrangement links TRBV11-2 to TRBJ1-1; D is unclear. The V gene's germline CDR1 is SGHAT and CDR2 FQNNGV. The CDR3 is made up of 13 amino acids. V gave up 6 bases and J gave up 5 bases, with 13 bases separating them.

The gene calls are TRBV21-1 and TRBJ1-2. TRBV21-1 is assigned pseudogene status. CDR3 length equals 13 residues. The CDR3 DNA is TGTGCCAGCAGCATGGCAGGGAGGTATGGCTACACCTTC. It translates to CASSMAGRYGYTF.

The rearrangement links TRBV6-5 to TRBJ1-4; D remains unclear. The V gene's germline CDR1 is MNHEY and CDR2 SVGAGI. This CDR3 comprises 15 residues. Trimming left V 6 bases short and J 4 bases short, with 15 bases between. Here the CDR3 reads CASSAGANFNEKLFF. DNA for the CDR3: TGTGCCAGCAGCGCCGGCGCTAACTTTAATGAAAAACTGTTTTTT.

The chain has TRBV11-2 and TRBJ2-7; 7 nucleotides align to TRBD2. This CDR3 has 15 amino acids. The germline V gene encodes CDR1 SGHAT and CDR2 FQNNGV. V was clipped by 4 bases and J by 2 bases; unmatched bases: 8. The CDR3 DNA reads TGTGCCAGCAGCTCCACCGGGACTATCACCTACGAGCAGTACTTC. As protein: CASSSTGTITYEQYF.